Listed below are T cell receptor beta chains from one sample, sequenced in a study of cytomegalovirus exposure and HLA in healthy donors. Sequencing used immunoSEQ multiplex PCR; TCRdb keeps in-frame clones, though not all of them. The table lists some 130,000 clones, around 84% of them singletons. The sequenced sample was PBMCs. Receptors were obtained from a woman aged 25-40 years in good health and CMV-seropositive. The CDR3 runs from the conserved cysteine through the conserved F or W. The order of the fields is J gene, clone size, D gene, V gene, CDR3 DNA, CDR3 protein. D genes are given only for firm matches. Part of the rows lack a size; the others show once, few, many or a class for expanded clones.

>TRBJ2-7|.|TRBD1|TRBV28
TGTGCCAGCAGCCCCACCGGGACAGGGCTTGACGAGCAGTACTTC
CASSPTGTGLDEQYF
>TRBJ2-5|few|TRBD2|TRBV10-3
TGTGCCATCAGTAGCGGGGGGGCCTCAGAAGAGACCCAGTACTTC
CAISSGGASEETQYF
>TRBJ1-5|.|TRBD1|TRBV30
TGTGCCTGGTCATCACCCAAGGGACAGAGAAGCAATCAGCCCCAGCATTTT
CAWSSPKGQRSNQPQHF
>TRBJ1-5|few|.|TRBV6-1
TGTGCCAGCAAAAGGACAGTTGCCGCTCAGCCCCAGCATTTT
CASKRTVAAQPQHF
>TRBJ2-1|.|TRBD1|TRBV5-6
TGTGCCAGCAGCTTGGGACAGGGCTTGTACAATGAGCAGTTCTTC
CASSLGQGLYNEQFF
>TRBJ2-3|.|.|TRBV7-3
TGTGCCAGCGGGCAATTCGACCCCAGCCATCGCACAGATACGCAGTATTTT
CASGQFDPSHRTDTQYF
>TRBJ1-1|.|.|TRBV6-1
TGTGCCAGCAGTGGCCAGGTGAACACTGAAGCTTTCTTT
CASSGQVNTEAFF
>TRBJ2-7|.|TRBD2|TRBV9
TGTGCCAGCAGCGTAGCGGGACTAGTGACGGACGAGCAGTACTTC
CASSVAGLVTDEQYF
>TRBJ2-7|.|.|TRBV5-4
TGTGCCAGCAGCACGGGGACTGTCAGCTCCTACGAGCAGCACTTC
CASSTGTVSSYEQHF
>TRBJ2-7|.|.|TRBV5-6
TGTGCCAGCAGCTTGTTATCGCGCAGGGTAAATGTCTACGAGCAGTACTTC
CASSLLSRRVNVYEQYF
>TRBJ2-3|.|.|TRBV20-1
TGCAGTGCCCGGAGTCCAGATACGCAGTATTTT
CSARSPDTQYF
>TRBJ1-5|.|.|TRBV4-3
TGCGCCAGCAGCCAGGGAGCCTGGGGGGGGAATCAGCCCCAGCATTTT
CASSQGAWGGNQPQHF
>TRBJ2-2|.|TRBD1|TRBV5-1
TGCGCCAGCAGCCCTGGGACAGGGAACACCGGGGAGCTGTTTTTT
CASSPGTGNTGELFF
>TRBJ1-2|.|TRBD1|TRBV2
TGTGCCAGCAAACGGGACAGTAACTATGGCTACACCTTC
CASKRDSNYGYTF
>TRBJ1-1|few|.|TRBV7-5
TGTGTCAGAAGCTTTAGTGAATTGAACACTGAAGCTTTCTTT
CVRSFSELNTEAFF
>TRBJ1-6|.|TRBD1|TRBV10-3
TGTGCCACGGACAGGGATCTTAATTCACCCCTCCACTTT
CATDRDLNSPLHF
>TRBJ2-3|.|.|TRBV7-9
TGTGCCAGCAGCTCCGACACCAATACGCAGTATTTT
CASSSDTNTQYF
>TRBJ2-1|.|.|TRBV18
TGTGCCAGCTCACCATCGTTAAGCCTCAACAATGAGCAGTTCTTC
CASSPSLSLNNEQFF
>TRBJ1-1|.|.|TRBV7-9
TGTGCCAGCAGCCCGCAAGGGGGTACTTCCACTGAAGCTTTCTTT
CASSPQGGTSTEAFF
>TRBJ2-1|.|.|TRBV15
TGTGCCACCAGCGGCCTAACAGGAGAGCAGTTCTTC
CATSGLTGEQFF
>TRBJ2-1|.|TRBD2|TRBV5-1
TGCGCCAGCAGTCCCAGCGGGGGCCACAATGAGCAGTTCTTC
CASSPSGGHNEQFF
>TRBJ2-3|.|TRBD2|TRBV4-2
TGTGCCAGCAGCTACACTAGCGGAGACACAGATACGCAGTATTTT
CASSYTSGDTDTQYF
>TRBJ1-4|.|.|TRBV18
TGTGCCAGCTCACCTTCCGTTGCAACTAATGAAAAACTGTTTTTT
CASSPSVATNEKLFF
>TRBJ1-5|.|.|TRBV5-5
TGTGCCAGCAGCTCAGCAGGGGAAGTTAGTCAGCCCCAGCATTTT
CASSSAGEVSQPQHF
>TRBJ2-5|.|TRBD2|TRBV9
TGTGCCAGCAGCGAGAGGGGACTACACCCCGTACAAGAGACCCAGTACTTC
CASSERGLHPVQETQYF
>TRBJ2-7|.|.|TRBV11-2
TGTGCCAGCAGCTTAGAACCAGGGGGGGAGCAGTACTTC
CASSLEPGGEQYF
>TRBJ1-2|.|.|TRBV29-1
TGCAGCGTTGAGTGGCGGGGTCCGGTTAACACCTTC
CSVEWRGPVNTF
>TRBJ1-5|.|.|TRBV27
TGTGCCAGCAGTTCGTTAGTCAATAGCAATCAGCCCCAGCATTTT
CASSSLVNSNQPQHF
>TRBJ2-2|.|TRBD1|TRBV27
TGTGCCAGCAGACACCCCGGGACAGGGGGCTTCGGGGAGCTGTTTTTT
CASRHPGTGGFGELFF
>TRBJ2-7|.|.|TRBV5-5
TGTGCCAGCAGCCCCCCACAAGTCTACGAGCAGTACTTC
CASSPPQVYEQYF
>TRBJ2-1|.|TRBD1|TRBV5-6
TGTGCCAGCAGCTTCCCTTTGGGACAGGGTTACAATGAGCAGTTCTTC
CASSFPLGQGYNEQFF
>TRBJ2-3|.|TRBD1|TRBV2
TGTGCCAGCAGTGTATCCCCATTACCGGGACAGGGGGCTGTGAGAGATACGCAGTATTTT
CASSVSPLPGQGAVRDTQYF
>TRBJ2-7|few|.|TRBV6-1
TGTGCCAGCAGTGATGAGGTCACCTACGAGCAGTACTTC
CASSDEVTYEQYF
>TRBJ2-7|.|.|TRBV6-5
TGTGCCAGCAGTTACGTAAGGGGCCACGAGCAGTACTTC
CASSYVRGHEQYF
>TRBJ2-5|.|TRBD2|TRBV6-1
TGTGCCAGCAGGGGACTAGCGGGGGAGGCAGAGACCCAGTACTTC
CASRGLAGEAETQYF